The next 13 T cell receptor beta chains were all read from a single sample in a study of blood T cell repertoires in COVID-19. Repertoires were generated with immunoSEQ multiplex PCR, while TCRdb's copy carries only in-frame clones and drops some. The profile shows 55,000 to 65,000 clones, about 88% of them singletons. The sequenced sample consisted of peripheral blood. Every receptor here comes from a woman aged 60-70 years with COVID-19, enrolled during active disease.

CDR3 sequence (DNA): TGTGCCAGCAGCCCACTGGGGGGGGGAGAGACCCAGTACTTC. Its protein product is CASSPLGGGETQYF. V is TRBV11-3 and J is TRBJ2-5; 7 nucleotides align to TRBD2. The CDR3 is 14 residues long. V lost 5 bases to trimming and J lost 4 bases; unmatched junction nucleotides: 7. Germline V gene sequence: CDR1 SGHNT, CDR2 YENEEA.

V usage is TRBV20-1 and J usage is TRBJ1-2; D uncertain. This CDR3 has 13 amino acids. From germline, CDR1 is DFQATT and CDR2 SNEGSKA (reference sequence). V was cut by 3 bases and J by 8 bases, with 16 bases left in between. The CDR3 DNA reads TGCAGTGCTAGTAAGCCCCTTCTGCGAGGCTACACCTTC. Translating it yields CSASKPLLRGYTF.

The chain joins TRBV4-3 to TRBJ2-1; 11 bases are a match to TRBD2. CDR1 LGHNA and CDR2 YSLEER come from the germline V gene. There are 15 residues in the CDR3. V shed 2 bases, J shed 3 bases, and the junction held 0 bases outside the gene matches. For the CDR3, the DNA is TGCGCCAGCAGCCAAACTAGCGGGGGCTACAATGAGCAGTTCTTC. It specifies CASSQTSGGYNEQFF.

The chain couples TRBV9 to TRBJ1-6, with a tentative D call TRBD1 (5 bases). The germline CDR1 and CDR2 sequences are SGDLS and YYNGEE. The CDR3 has 14 residues. V was cut by 7 bases and J by 8 bases, with 16 bases left in between. The CDR3 here is CASGGGPGDSPLHF. The CDR3 nucleotides are TGTGCCAGCGGGGGAGGCCCTGGGGATTCACCCCTCCACTTT.

This chain connects TRBV3-1 (or the pseudogene TRBV3-2) to TRBJ2-1; D remains unclear. Trimming pared 2 bases from V and 5 bases from J, leaving 13 bases between. Per germline, CDR1 LGHDT and CDR2 YNNKEL (reference sequence). This CDR3 spans 15 amino acids. The CDR3 spells CASSQSNLGDNEQFF. The CDR3, as DNA: TGTGCCAGCAGCCAATCTAACCTAGGAGACAATGAGCAGTTCTTC.

This chain links TRBV4-3 with TRBJ1-5; D is unresolved. V was shortened by 1 base and J by 9 bases, with 13 bases between the two germline ends. The CDR3 sequence is 14 residues long. Germline lookup yields CDR1 LGHNA and CDR2 YSLEER. CDR3 protein: CASSQARELGPQHF. For the CDR3, the DNA is TGCGCCAGCAGCCAAGCTAGGGAGTTGGGGCCCCAGCATTTT.

V and J are TRBV7-9 and TRBJ2-1; 10 nucleotides align to TRBD2. The CDR3 loop spans 15 amino acids. Germline CDR1 and CDR2: SEHNR and FQNEAQ (reference sequence). Trimming removed 4 bases from V and 9 bases from J; junction bases left unmatched: 9. The CDR3 DNA follows: TGTGCCAGCAGCTCCCCCAGCGGGGGGGTCGGTGAGCAGTTCTTC. Translating gives CASSSPSGGVGEQFF.

V is TRBV4-1 and J is TRBJ2-7; a possible D gene is TRBD1 (6 bases). The CDR3 totals 14 residues. Trimming took 1 base from V and 4 from J, leaving 11 bases between them. The germline V gene has CDR1 MGHRA and CDR2 YSYEKL. The CDR3 is CASSQVKGGYEQYF. In DNA form, the CDR3 reads TGCGCCAGCAGCCAAGTTAAAGGGGGATACGAGCAGTACTTC.

CDR3 in amino acids: CASSFPRLSGATNEKLFF. CDR3 DNA sequence: TGTGCCAGCAGTTTTCCCCGTCTGTCGGGGGCAACTAATGAAAAACTGTTTTTT. This rearrangement joins TRBV28 to TRBJ1-4; D might be TRBD1 (5 bases). The CDR3 is 18 amino acids. CDR1 is MDHEN, CDR2 SYDVKM, per germline. Trimming removed 3 bases at V and 0 bases at J, with 17 bases between.

This clone is labeled as large (0.1 to 1%). The rearrangement links TRBV10-2 to TRBJ2-3; TRBD1 matches 9 bases. CDR1 and CDR2 (germline): WSHSY, SAAADI. This CDR3 region has 15 residues. After removal of 6 bases from V and 2 bases from J, the junction contained 6 bases not matched to a gene. CDR3 DNA sequence: TGCGCCAGCAGGAGCGGGGACAGGGACACAGATACGCAGTATTTT. It codes for CASRSGDRDTDTQYF.

This chain uses TRBV6-5 with TRBJ1-1; 7 bases line up with TRBD1. The germline CDR1 and CDR2 sequences are MNHEY and SVGAGI. V dropped 6 bases and J dropped 5; count of bases not matched to a gene: 12. CDR3 length: 15 residues. CDR3 coding DNA: TGTGCCAGCAGCGGACAGGACTGGGGCAAAACTGAAGCTTTCTTT. It codes for CASSGQDWGKTEAFF.

This clone was observed a single time. The chain carries TRBV6-2 or TRBV6-3 and TRBJ1-5; D ambiguous. The ends were cut back, 6 bases at V and 0 bases at J, with 9 bases in the middle. The CDR3 is 14 amino acids. CDR1 is MNHEY and CDR2 is SVGEGT in the germline V gene. The CDR3 bases are TGTGCCAGCAGCTTCCAGTATAGCAATCAGCCCCAGCATTTT. Amino acids: CASSFQYSNQPQHF.

The chain links TRBV11-3 to TRBJ2-2; D is perhaps TRBD1 (6 bases). The CDR3 contains 17 residues. The germline V gene encodes CDR1 SGHNT and CDR2 YENEEA. V lost 0 bases to trimming and J lost 6 bases, with 17 bases between them. DNA for the CDR3: TGTGCCAGCAGCTTAGATATTGCGGCAGGGGCGGCCGGGGAGCTGTTTTTT. It specifies CASSLDIAAGAAGELFF. Based on the CDR3 plus reference TRBV11-3 and TRBJ2-2, the full variable domain is EAGVVQSPRYKIIEKKQPVAFWCNPISGHNTLYWYLQNLGQGPELLIRYENEEAVDDSQLPKDRFSAERLKGVDSTLKIQPAELGDSAVYLCASSLDIAAGAAGELFFGEGSRLTVL.